The 27 T cell receptor beta chains in this list originate from one sample, sequenced in a study of T cells in Graves' hyperthyroidism and ophthalmopathy. It was RNA transcripts that yielded the amplified TCR beta CDR3 regions. With the HTBI primer set, the TCR CDR3 went through a first round of RT-PCR. TCRdb fed the multiplex PCR reads into MiXCR, producing one record per CDR3 protein. The data show a few hundred thousand distinct CDR3 sequences, less than 20% seen once. The specimen sequenced was blood. The source of these receptors is a woman aged 25 to 39 with Graves' hyperthyroidism.

This clonotype was counted at least ten times. The J gene is TRBJ2-3, the V gene TRBV7-9; 8 nucleotides align to TRBD2. This CDR3 is built from 15 residues. The germline CDR1 and CDR2 sequences are SEHNR and FQNEAQ (reference sequence). V shed 7 bases and J 5 bases; nucleotides not matched to a gene: 11. CDR3 nucleotides: TGTGCCAGCATGACTTATAGGCTAGCGGGAGATACGCAGTATTTT. Residues: CASMTYRLAGDTQYF. The entire variable domain, with the rest obtained from reference TRBV7-9 and TRBJ2-3, is as follows: DTGVSQNPRHKITKRGQNVTFRCDPISEHNRLYWYRQTLGQGPEFLTYFQNEAQLEKSRLLSDRFSAERPKGSFSTLEIQRTEQGDSAMYLCASMTYRLAGDTQYFGPGTRLTVL.

With respect to this clonotype: A much bigger clone sits one base away, suggesting this may be a read error. The chain is built from TRBV7-9 and TRBJ2-7; the D gene is possibly TRBD1 (6 bases). The CDR3 length is 15 residues. V lost 5 bases and J lost 6, with 20 bases in between. CDR1 and CDR2 (germline): SEHNR, FQNEAQ (reference sequence). CDR3 coding DNA: TGTGCCAGCAGCCTGCAGACAGGAGGTACATGCGAGCAGTACTTC. Residues: CASSLQTGGTCEQYF.

The chain recombines TRBV5-1 with TRBJ2-7; 9 bases are a match to TRBD1. There are 15 residues in the CDR3. The V gene's germline CDR1 is SGHRS and CDR2 YFSETQ. Trimming cost V 4 bases and J 3 bases; bases outside gene matches: 8. This CDR3 is CASSISTGGNYEQYF. The CDR3 nucleotides are TGCGCCAGCAGCATATCTACAGGGGGCAACTACGAGCAGTACTTC.

The gene calls are TRBV25-1 and TRBJ2-6; D is uncertain. The CDR3 spans 14 residues. V was clipped by 6 bases and J by 1 base, with 7 bases between them. Germline CDR1 and CDR2: MGHDK and SYGVNS. The CDR3 DNA reads TGTGCCAGCAGGAGGTCTTCTGGGGCCAACGTCCTGACTTTC. This encodes CASRRSSGANVLTF.

This clonotype was found a few times. V usage is TRBV18 and J usage is TRBJ2-1; 8 bases are a match to TRBD1. From germline, CDR1 is KGHSH and CDR2 LQKENI. V was pared by 3 bases and J by 3 bases, with 4 bases of the junction left unmatched. The CDR3 totals 15 residues. The CDR3, as DNA: TGTGCCAGCTCACCTGGGACAGGCTACTACAATGAGCAGTTCTTC. As protein: CASSPGTGYYNEQFF.

The CDR3 reads CSARLDRDQPQHF. The CDR3, as DNA: TGCAGTGCTAGGTTGGACAGGGATCAGCCCCAGCATTTT. This chain uses TRBV20-1 with TRBJ1-5; 8 bases are shared with TRBD1. The CDR3 length is 13 residues. The trim removed 3 bases at V and 5 bases at J, leaving 3 bases unmatched. CDR1 is DFQATT, CDR2 SNEGSKA, per germline (reference sequence).

The chain combines TRBV6-1 with TRBJ2-3; 9 nucleotides align to TRBD1. Per the germline V gene, CDR1 is MNHNS and CDR2 is SASEGT. This CDR3 has 17 residues. V lost 1 base, J lost 1 base, and 6 bases stayed unmatched. Here the CDR3 DNA reads TGTGCCAGCAGTGAAGAGGCCGGGACAGGGCGCACAGATACGCAGTATTTT. Translated, it gives CASSEEAGTGRTDTQYF.

This clonotype was observed once. This chain uses TRBV25-1 with TRBJ2-1, with D unclear. The CDR3 loop spans 15 amino acids. CDR1 is MGHDK and CDR2 is SYGVNS in the germline V gene. V was trimmed by 4 bases and J by 7 bases, leaving 17 bases between them. This chain's CDR3 is CASSGVAHMPNEQFF. The CDR3 DNA reads TGTGCCAGCAGTGGTGTGGCCCACATGCCTAATGAGCAGTTCTTC. The complete variable domain, with remaining parts taken from reference TRBV25-1 and TRBJ2-1, reads EADIYQTPRYLVIGTGKKITLECSQTMGHDKMYWYQQDPGMELHLIHYSYGVNSTEKGDLSSESTVSRIRTEHFPLTLESARPSHTSQYLCASSGVAHMPNEQFFGPGTRLTVL.

This clonotype was seen a few times. V and J are TRBV4-1 and TRBJ2-7; D not certain. V dropped 1 base and J dropped 6 bases, with 13 bases sitting between them. This CDR3 comprises 14 residues. In germline, CDR1 is MGHRA, CDR2 YSYEKL. In DNA, the CDR3 is TGCGCCAGCAGCCAAGTGTCCGACACAATCGAGCAGTACTTC. It yields the protein CASSQVSDTIEQYF.

This chain links TRBV6-2 or TRBV6-3 with TRBJ2-1, with 8 bases identical to TRBD1. The CDR3 loop spans 14 amino acids. Trimming removed 8 bases from V and 0 bases from J; junction bases left unmatched: 3. Germline V gene lookup returns CDR1 MNHEY and CDR2 SVGEGT. CDR3: CASLGQGSYNEQFF. The CDR3 DNA sequence: TGTGCCAGCCTAGGACAGGGCTCCTACAATGAGCAGTTCTTC.

The sample holds many counts of this clonotype. This chain links TRBV7-9 with TRBJ2-7, with 9 bases aligning to TRBD1. The CDR3 totals 15 residues. Germline V CDR1 and CDR2: SEHNR, FQNEAQ (reference sequence). Unmatched junction bases numbered 6, after V lost 5 bases and J lost 1 base. The DNA for the CDR3 is TGTGCCAGCAGCCCCCGGGACAGGGATTCCTACGAGCAGTACTTC. Translated, it gives CASSPRDRDSYEQYF. Using reference TRBV7-9 and TRBJ2-7 for the parts outside the CDR3, the full variable domain is DTGVSQNPRHKITKRGQNVTFRCDPISEHNRLYWYRQTLGQGPEFLTYFQNEAQLEKSRLLSDRFSAERPKGSFSTLEIQRTEQGDSAMYLCASSPRDRDSYEQYFGPGTRLTVT.

This clonotype came up many times. This chain joins TRBV7-9 and TRBJ2-7; D unresolved. Germline V CDR1 and CDR2: SEHNR, FQNEAQ (reference sequence). CDR3 size: 12 residues. V was cut by 5 bases and J by 6 bases, with 11 bases left in between. CDR3 DNA: TGTGCCAGCAGCCCCGAGGCCGTCGAGCAGTACTTC. Encoded protein: CASSPEAVEQYF.

The chain recombines TRBV29-1 with TRBJ2-3, with a possible D match to TRBD1 (6 bases). Per the germline V gene, CDR1 is SQVTM and CDR2 is ANQGSEA. Trimming removed 1 base at V and 1 base at J, with 12 bases between. The CDR3 has 15 residues. The CDR3 sequence: CSVEGRGGGTDTQYF. DNA for the CDR3: TGCAGCGTTGAAGGAAGAGGGGGTGGCACAGATACGCAGTATTTT.

This clonotype was observed many times. The rearrangement links TRBV11-2 to TRBJ2-3; TRBD2 might be the D (5 bases). V was shortened by 1 base and J by 7 bases, with 6 bases between the two germline ends. This CDR3 has 12 residues. CDR1 SGHAT and CDR2 FQNNGV come from the germline V gene. As DNA, the CDR3 is TGTGCCAGCAGCTTAGGACTAAATACGCAGTATTTT. It codes for CASSLGLNTQYF.

The sample holds many counts of this clonotype. The chain uses TRBV7-3 and TRBJ2-2; 8 nucleotides match TRBD2. CDR3 length equals 17 residues. Germline CDR1 is SGHTA and CDR2 is FQGTGA. With 6 bases clipped from V and 0 bases from J, the junction kept 9 bases outside the gene matches. The CDR3 DNA reads as TGTGCCAGCAGTCCGAGCGGGGGACTCGCGAACACCGGGGAGCTGTTTTTT. Its protein is CASSPSGGLANTGELFF.

The sample holds many counts of this clonotype. The chain couples TRBV7-6 to TRBJ2-7; D uncertain. CDR1 is SGHVS, CDR2 FNYEAQ, per germline. Between the trimmed V and J ends, which lost 5 bases and 4 bases, there was a span of 6 bases. The CDR3 spans 11 residues. The chain's CDR3 is CASSNRYEQYF. The CDR3 coding sequence is TGTGCCAGCAGCAATCGGTACGAGCAGTACTTC.

As for this clonotype: The junction departs from germline at one end; a sequencing error may be responsible. In DNA, the CDR3 is TGCAGTACTAGTCGCCCCGTCGATGAGCAGTTCTTC. Amino acids: CSTSRPVDEQFF. The chain has TRBV20-1 and TRBJ2-1, with D maybe TRBD2 (5 bases). The germline CDR1 and CDR2 sequences are DFQATT and SNEGSKA (reference sequence). The CDR3 length is 12 residues.

This clonotype was counted many times. V and J are TRBV9 and TRBJ2-3, with D unresolved. The CDR3 spans 14 residues. The V end was cut by 0 bases, the J end by 4 bases, with 9 bases between. Germline lookup yields CDR1 SGDLS and CDR2 YYNGEE. CDR3 loop: CASSVGPAPDTQYF. CDR3 coding DNA: TGTGCCAGCAGCGTAGGCCCAGCGCCAGATACGCAGTATTTT. Supplemented by reference TRBV9 and TRBJ2-3, the full variable domain reads DSGVTQTPKHLITATGQRVTLRCSPRSGDLSVYWYQQSLDQGLQFLIQYYNGEERAKGNILERFSAQQFPDLHSELNLSSLELGDSALYFCASSVGPAPDTQYFGPGTRLTVL.

On this clonotype: Being one base from a much bigger clone, this may be a read error. V usage is TRBV11-2 and J usage is TRBJ2-2; the match to TRBD2 covers 9 bases. Germline CDR1 reads SGHAT; CDR2 reads FQNNGV. The CDR3 is made up of 16 amino acids. DNA of the CDR3: TGTGCCAGCAGCCCCGGGGTAGCGGGAGTCGGCGGGGAGCTGCTTTTT. Protein sequence: CASSPGVAGVGGELLF.

The chain joins TRBV7-9 to TRBJ2-7; D is ambiguous. This CDR3 spans 14 amino acids. Germline CDR1 SEHNR, CDR2 FQNEAQ (reference sequence). Trimming pared 3 bases from V and 0 bases from J, leaving 9 bases between. CDR3 coding DNA: TGTGCCAGCAGCTTTAGGACCACCTCCTACGAGCAGTACTTC. It codes for CASSFRTTSYEQYF.

This clonotype was recorded many times. The chain combines TRBV7-9 with TRBJ2-7; a possible D gene is TRBD2 (7 bases). The length of the CDR3 is 13 residues. Trimming took 7 bases from V and 0 from J, leaving 10 bases between them. Per germline, CDR1 SEHNR and CDR2 FQNEAQ (reference sequence). The CDR3 sequence is CASKGEGSYEQYF. The CDR3 DNA follows: TGTGCCAGCAAGGGGGAGGGCTCCTACGAGCAGTACTTC.

The CDR3 reads CASSLDSRVDQETQYF. CDR3 bases: TGTGCCAGCAGCTTGGATTCTAGGGTCGACCAAGAGACCCAGTACTTC. V and J are TRBV5-4 and TRBJ2-5; no firm D call. V was cut by 0 bases and J by 0 bases, with 12 bases left in between. Germline CDR1 reads SGHNT; CDR2 reads YYREEE (reference sequence). CDR3 length equals 16 residues.

The V call is TRBV30, the J call TRBJ1-2; D unresolved. The CDR3 is 13 residues long. Germline CDR1 reads GTSNPN; CDR2 reads SVGIG (reference sequence). Trimming pared 2 bases from V and 7 bases from J, leaving 14 bases between. The CDR3: CAWSFSGGSGYTF. CDR3 coding DNA: TGTGCCTGGAGTTTTAGTGGCGGGTCTGGCTACACCTTC.

This clonotype was seen ten or more times. The chain links TRBV7-2 to TRBJ2-3, with a tentative D call TRBD2 (6 bases). V lost 3 bases to trimming and J lost 3 bases, with 13 bases between them. This CDR3 spans 15 amino acids. Germline V gene lookup returns CDR1 SGHTA and CDR2 FQGNSA. CDR3 loop: CASSFGGRSTDTQYF. As DNA, the CDR3 is TGTGCCAGCAGCTTTGGGGGGAGATCGACAGATACGCAGTATTTT.

This clonotype has just a few counts. V and J are TRBV4-1 and TRBJ2-5, with 10 bases aligning to TRBD1. The CDR3 covers 17 residues. The V gene's germline CDR1 is MGHRA and CDR2 YSYEKL. J gave up 4 bases and V 0 bases, and 8 bases lay outside the gene matches. The CDR3 is CASSQDFRTGGGETQYF. The CDR3 DNA reads as TGCGCCAGCAGCCAAGATTTTAGGACAGGGGGTGGAGAGACCCAGTACTTC.

This clonotype occurred a few times. The chain joins TRBV30 to TRBJ1-3; D is unresolved. The V gene lost 0 bases and the J gene lost 0 bases, with 9 bases spanning the gap. The V gene's germline CDR1 is GTSNPN and CDR2 SVGIG (reference sequence). The CDR3 is 15 amino acids. CDR3 DNA: TGTGCCTGGAGTGTATCCAGTAGCTCTGGAAACACCATATATTTT. Translation gives CAWSVSSSSGNTIYF.

This clonotype was seen at least ten times. A read error may produce the germline difference seen at one junction end. The chain carries TRBV28 and TRBJ1-1; no clear D gene. Germline lookup yields CDR1 MDHEN and CDR2 SYDVKM. The CDR3 runs to 15 residues. The CDR3 sequence: CASKPSAELNTEPFF. In DNA, the CDR3 is TGTGCCAGCAAACCATCGGCAGAACTGAACACTGAACCTTTCTTT.